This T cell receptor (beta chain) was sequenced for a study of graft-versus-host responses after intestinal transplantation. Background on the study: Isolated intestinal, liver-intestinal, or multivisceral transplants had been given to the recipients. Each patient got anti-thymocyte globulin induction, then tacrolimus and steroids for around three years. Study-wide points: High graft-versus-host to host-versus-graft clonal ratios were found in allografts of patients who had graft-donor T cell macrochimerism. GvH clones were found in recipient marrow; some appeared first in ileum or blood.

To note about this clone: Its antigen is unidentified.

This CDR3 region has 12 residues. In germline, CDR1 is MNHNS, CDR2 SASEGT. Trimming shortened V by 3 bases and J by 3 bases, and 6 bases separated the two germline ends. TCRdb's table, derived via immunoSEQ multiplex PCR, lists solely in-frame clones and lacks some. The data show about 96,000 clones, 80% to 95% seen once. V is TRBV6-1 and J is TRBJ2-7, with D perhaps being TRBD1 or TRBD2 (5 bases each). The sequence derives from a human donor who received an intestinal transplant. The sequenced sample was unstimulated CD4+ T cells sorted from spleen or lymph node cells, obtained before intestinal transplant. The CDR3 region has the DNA TGTGCCAGCAGTGAGAGGGGCTACGAGCAGTACTTC. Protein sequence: CASSERGYEQYF.